This T cell receptor beta chain came from a study of cytomegalovirus exposure and HLA in healthy donors. Overall study context: Prior work identified more than 90 million unique TCR beta sequences in approximately 200 million T cells.

General observations from the study: Analyzed later, association rates of TCRs varied across HLA loci, with DRB1 most and HLA-C fewest. Earlier analysis looked at TCR beta V segments, and most were productive about 90% or about 30% of the time. Across donors, most TCRs were seen rarely, yet some public ones were widespread.

In the PCR, 60 Vbeta and 13 Jbeta primers were used. Method: immunoSEQ multiplex PCR; TCRdb's copy keeps in-frame clones and lacks some. The table shows approximately 88,000 clones, with about 74% occurring only once. Concerning this clone: Its antigen is undetermined. One junction end does not reproduce the germline sequence, and a read error may be involved.

This CDR3 is built from 15 residues. Germline V CDR1 and CDR2: SSHAT, FNYEAQ (reference sequence). This sequence originates from a man aged 25-45 years in good health and CMV-seronegative. V and J are TRBV7-7 and TRBJ2-2, with 9 bases fitting TRBD2. The sequencing input was PBMCs. The CDR3 reads CASSPSGINTGELFF. The CDR3 DNA is TGTGCTAGCAGCCCTAGCGGGATCAACACCGGGGAGCTGTTTTTT.